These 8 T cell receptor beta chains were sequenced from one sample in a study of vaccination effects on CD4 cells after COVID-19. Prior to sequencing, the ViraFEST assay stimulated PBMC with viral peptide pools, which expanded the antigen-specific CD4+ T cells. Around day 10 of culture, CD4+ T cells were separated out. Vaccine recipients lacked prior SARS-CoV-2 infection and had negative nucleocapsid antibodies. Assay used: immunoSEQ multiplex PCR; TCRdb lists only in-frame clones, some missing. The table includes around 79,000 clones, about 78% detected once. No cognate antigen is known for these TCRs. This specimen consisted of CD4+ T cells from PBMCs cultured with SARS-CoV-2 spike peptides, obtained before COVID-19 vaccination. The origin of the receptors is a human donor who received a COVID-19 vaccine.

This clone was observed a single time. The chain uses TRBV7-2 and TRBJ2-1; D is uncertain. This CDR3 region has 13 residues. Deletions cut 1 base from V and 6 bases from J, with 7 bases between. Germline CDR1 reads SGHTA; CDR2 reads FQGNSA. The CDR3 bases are TGTGCCAGCAGCTTAGGGCCCGGCAATGAGCAGTTCTTC. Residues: CASSLGPGNEQFF.

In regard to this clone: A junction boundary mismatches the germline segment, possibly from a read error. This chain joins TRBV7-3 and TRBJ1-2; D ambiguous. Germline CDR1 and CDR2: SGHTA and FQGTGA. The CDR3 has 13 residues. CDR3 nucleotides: TGTGCCAGCAGCCGGAGTCCCGGGGATGGGTACACCTTC. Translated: CASSRSPGDGYTF.

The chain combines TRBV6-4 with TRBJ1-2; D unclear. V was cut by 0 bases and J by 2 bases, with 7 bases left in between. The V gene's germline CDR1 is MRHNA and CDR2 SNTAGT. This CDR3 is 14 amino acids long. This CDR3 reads CASSDSRRNYGYTF. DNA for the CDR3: TGTGCCAGCAGTGACTCAAGGAGAAACTATGGCTACACCTTC.

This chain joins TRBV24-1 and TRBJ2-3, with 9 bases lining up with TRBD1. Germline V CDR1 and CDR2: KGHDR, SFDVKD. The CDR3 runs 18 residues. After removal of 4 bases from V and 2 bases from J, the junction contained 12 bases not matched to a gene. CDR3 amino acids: CATSDPIGGQGTTDTQYF. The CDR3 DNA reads TGTGCCACCAGTGACCCCATTGGGGGACAGGGTACCACAGATACGCAGTATTTT.

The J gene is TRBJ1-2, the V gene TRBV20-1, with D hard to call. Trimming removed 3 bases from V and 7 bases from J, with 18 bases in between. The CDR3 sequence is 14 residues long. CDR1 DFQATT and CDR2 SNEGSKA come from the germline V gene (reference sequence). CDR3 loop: CSASLEPDVGGYTF. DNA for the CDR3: TGCAGTGCTAGTCTGGAGCCAGACGTGGGTGGCTACACCTTC.

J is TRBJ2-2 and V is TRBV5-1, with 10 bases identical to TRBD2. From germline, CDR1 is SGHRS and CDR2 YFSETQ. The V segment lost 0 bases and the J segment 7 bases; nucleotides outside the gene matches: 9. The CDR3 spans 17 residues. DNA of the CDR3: TGCGCCAGCAGCTTGGCCAGTAGCGGGGGGCCGTACGGGGAGCTGTTTTTT. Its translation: CASSLASSGGPYGELFF.

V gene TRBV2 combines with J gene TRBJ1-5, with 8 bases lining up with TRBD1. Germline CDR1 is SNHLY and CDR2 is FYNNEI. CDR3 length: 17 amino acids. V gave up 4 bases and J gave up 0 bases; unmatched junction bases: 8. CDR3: CASSVGQGLNSNQPQHF. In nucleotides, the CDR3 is TGTGCCAGCAGTGTCGGACAGGGTCTTAATAGCAATCAGCCCCAGCATTTT.

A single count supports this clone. The CDR3: CASSFYGASTDTQYF. The DNA for the CDR3 is TGCGCCAGCAGCTTTTACGGCGCCTCCACAGATACGCAGTATTTT. J is TRBJ2-3 and V is TRBV5-1, with D unclear. V gave up 2 bases and J gave up 2 bases, with 12 bases separating them. Germline CDR1 is SGHRS and CDR2 is YFSETQ. This CDR3 comprises 15 residues.